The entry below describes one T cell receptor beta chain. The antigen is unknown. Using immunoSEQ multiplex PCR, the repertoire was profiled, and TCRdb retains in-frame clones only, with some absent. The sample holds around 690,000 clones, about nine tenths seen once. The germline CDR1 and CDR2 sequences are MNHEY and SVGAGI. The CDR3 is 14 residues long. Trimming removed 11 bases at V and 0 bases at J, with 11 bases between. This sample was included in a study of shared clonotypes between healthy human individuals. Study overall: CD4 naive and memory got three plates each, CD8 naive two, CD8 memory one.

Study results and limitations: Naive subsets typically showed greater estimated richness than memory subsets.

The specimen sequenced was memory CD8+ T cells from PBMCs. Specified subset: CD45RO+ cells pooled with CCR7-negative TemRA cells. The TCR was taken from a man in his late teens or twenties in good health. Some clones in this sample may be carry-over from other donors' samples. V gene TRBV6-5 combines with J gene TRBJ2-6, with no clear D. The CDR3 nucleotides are TGTGCCGTTATGACCCTCTCTGGGGCCAACGTCCTGACTTTC. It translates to CAVMTLSGANVLTF.